This T cell receptor beta chain comes out of a study of shared clonotypes between healthy human individuals. This CDR3 is 13 amino acids long. Germline CDR1 and CDR2: SQVTM and ANQGSEA. The ends were cut back, 3 bases at V and 5 bases at J, with 13 bases in the middle. Assay execution took place at the deep level. Profiled with immunoSEQ multiplex PCR; TCRdb holds only in-frame clones, not every one. The sample has approximately 530,000 clones, more than 95% seen once. The clonotype was recovered from a woman aged 30 to 39 in good health. Sequences were obtained from naive CD4+ T cells sorted from blood. As to subset: CD45RA+ positively selected. This rearrangement joins TRBV29-1 to TRBJ2-5; D perhaps matches TRBD2 (6 bases). In DNA form, the CDR3 reads TGCAGCGTTGACACGGGAGCGCGGGAGACCCAGTACTTC. Translation: CSVDTGARETQYF.